The next 11 T cell receptor beta chains were all read from a single sample in a study of blood T cell repertoires in COVID-19. Produced via immunoSEQ multiplex PCR; TCRdb's table is partial and in-frame only. The profile covers 380,000 or so clones, with less than 90% appearing a single time and about 7% taken by the ten largest. The sequencing sample was made of peripheral blood. The receptors stem from a woman aged 60-75 years with COVID-19, enrolled during active disease.

This chain links TRBV9 with TRBJ1-2; 7 bases align to TRBD1. Germline CDR1 SGDLS, CDR2 YYNGEE. The CDR3 spans 15 residues. Trimming cost V 3 bases and J 4 bases; bases outside gene matches: 9. CDR3 sequence (DNA): TGTGCCAGCAGCGGAAGGACAGGCGTGGGCTATGGCTACACCTTC. Translation: CASSGRTGVGYGYTF.

The chain has TRBV30 and TRBJ2-3, with 12 bases matching TRBD2. CDR3 length: 16 residues. The germline gives CDR1 GTSNPN, CDR2 SVGIG (reference sequence). V shed 5 bases, J shed 0 bases, and the junction held 6 bases outside the gene matches. The DNA of the CDR3 is TGTGCCTGGGGACTAGCGGGAAGCGAAAGCACAGATACGCAGTATTTT. Translating it yields CAWGLAGSESTDTQYF.

The chain uses TRBV7-2 and TRBJ1-2; a possible D gene is TRBD1 (5 bases). Trimming shortened V by 5 bases and J by 8 bases, and 15 bases separated the two germline ends. Germline assignment: CDR1 SGHTA and CDR2 FQGNSA. This CDR3 spans 13 amino acids. The CDR3 spells CASSLSPGDGYTF. Here the CDR3 DNA reads TGTGCCAGCAGCCTCTCCCCGGGGGACGGCTACACCTTC.

The rearrangement links TRBV2 to TRBJ1-1; D not certain. V gave up 4 bases and J gave up 1 base, with 7 bases separating them. Germline V CDR1 and CDR2: SNHLY, FYNNEI. The CDR3 covers 13 residues. CDR3 coding DNA: TGTGCCAGCAGTGCTAAAACGAACACTGAAGCTTTCTTT. Translation: CASSAKTNTEAFF.

This clone was seen a few times. J is TRBJ1-4 and V is TRBV6-5, with TRBD1 as a possible D gene (6 bases). This CDR3 is 14 amino acids long. Per the germline V gene, CDR1 is MNHEY and CDR2 is SVGAGI. V was trimmed by 2 bases and J by 7 bases, leaving 11 bases between them. The CDR3 region is CASSYRGGGEKLFF. In DNA form, the CDR3 reads TGTGCCAGCAGTTACCGAGGGGGTGGTGAAAAACTGTTTTTT.

A remark on this clone: A junction boundary mismatches the germline segment, possibly from a read error. The chain employs TRBV29-1 and TRBJ2-5; 10 nucleotides match TRBD1. This CDR3 has 13 residues. Germline V lookup: CDR1 SQVTM, CDR2 ANQGSEA. CDR3 sequence (DNA): TGCAGCTTTGACAGGGGGCGGTGGGAGACCCAGTACTTC. This translates into CSFDRGRWETQYF.

The rearrangement links TRBV3-1 (or the pseudogene TRBV3-2) to TRBJ1-2, with D perhaps TRBD1 (6 bases). V dropped 3 bases and J dropped 4 bases, with 12 bases sitting between them. Looked up from germline, CDR1 is LGHDT and CDR2 is YNNKEL (reference sequence). CDR3 length: 14 residues. As DNA, the CDR3 is TGTGCCAGCAGCCAGGGGACAAATATCTATGGCTACACCTTC. Translating it yields CASSQGTNIYGYTF.

The chain employs TRBV9 and TRBJ1-6, with 7 bases lining up with TRBD1. Germline V lookup: CDR1 SGDLS, CDR2 YYNGEE. Trimming at V came to 4 bases and at J to 8 bases, leaving 15 bases not matched to a gene. The CDR3 runs to 17 residues. CDR3 sequence reads: CASSQFITGTEDSPLHF. The CDR3 DNA reads TGTGCCAGCAGCCAATTCATAACCGGGACAGAGGATTCACCCCTCCACTTT.

This chain uses TRBV5-1 with TRBJ2-5, with 8 bases fitting TRBD1. This CDR3 region has 14 residues. V shed 0 bases and J 5 bases; nucleotides not matched to a gene: 3. Per the germline V gene, CDR1 is SGHRS and CDR2 is YFSETQ. The CDR3 DNA follows: TGCGCCAGCAGCTTGGGCAGGGGGCAGGAGACCCAGTACTTC. The encoded protein is CASSLGRGQETQYF.

For the CDR3, the DNA is TGTGCCAGCAGCTTAAGAAGTAGCGGGGGAAGTAGGTACTTC. This gives the protein CASSLRSSGGSRYF. The gene calls are TRBV11-3 and TRBJ2-7; TRBD2 aligns across 9 bases. This CDR3 is built from 14 residues. Germline V gene sequence: CDR1 SGHNT, CDR2 YENEEA. After removal of 2 bases from V and 12 bases from J, the junction contained 11 bases not matched to a gene.

The chain uses TRBV5-4 and TRBJ2-6, with TRBD2 matching over 7 bases. The CDR3 extends over 16 amino acids. The V gene's germline CDR1 is SGHNT and CDR2 YYREEE (reference sequence). V lost 4 bases and J lost 0; bases outside the gene matches: 4. As DNA, the CDR3 is TGTGCCAGCAGCCCCGGGGGGACCTCTGGGGCCAACGTCCTGACTTTC. This gives the protein CASSPGGTSGANVLTF.